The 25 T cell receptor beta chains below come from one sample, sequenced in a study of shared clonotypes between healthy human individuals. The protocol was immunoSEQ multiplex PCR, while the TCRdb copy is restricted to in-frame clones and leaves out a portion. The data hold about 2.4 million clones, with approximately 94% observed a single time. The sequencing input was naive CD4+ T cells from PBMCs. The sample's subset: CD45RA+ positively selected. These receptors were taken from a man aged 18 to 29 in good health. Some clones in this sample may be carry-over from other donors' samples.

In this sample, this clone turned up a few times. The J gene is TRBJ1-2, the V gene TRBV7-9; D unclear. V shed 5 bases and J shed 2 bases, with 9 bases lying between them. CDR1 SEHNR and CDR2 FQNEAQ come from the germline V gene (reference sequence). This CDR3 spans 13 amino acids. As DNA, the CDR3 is TGTGCCAGCAGCCACGGCAGGAACTATGGCTACACCTTC. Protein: CASSHGRNYGYTF.

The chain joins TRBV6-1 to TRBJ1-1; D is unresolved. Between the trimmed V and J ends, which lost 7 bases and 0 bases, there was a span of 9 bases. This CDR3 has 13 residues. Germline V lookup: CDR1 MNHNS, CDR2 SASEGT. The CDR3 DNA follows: TGTGCCAGCACCTCCCCGCTGAACACTGAAGCTTTCTTT. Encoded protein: CASTSPLNTEAFF.

This CDR3 is CASSLEGSGEQFF. In nucleotides, the CDR3 is TGCGCCAGCAGCTTGGAGGGTTCGGGTGAGCAGTTCTTC. This chain links TRBV5-1 with TRBJ2-1; D remains unclear. The germline CDR1 and CDR2 sequences are SGHRS and YFSETQ. There are 13 residues in the CDR3. V lost 0 bases, J lost 9 bases, and 10 bases lay in between.

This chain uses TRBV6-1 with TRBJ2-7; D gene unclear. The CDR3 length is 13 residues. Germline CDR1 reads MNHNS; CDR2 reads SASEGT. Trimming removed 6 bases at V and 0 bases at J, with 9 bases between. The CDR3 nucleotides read TGTGCCAGCAGCGACCAGATCTCCTACGAGCAGTACTTC. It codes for CASSDQISYEQYF.

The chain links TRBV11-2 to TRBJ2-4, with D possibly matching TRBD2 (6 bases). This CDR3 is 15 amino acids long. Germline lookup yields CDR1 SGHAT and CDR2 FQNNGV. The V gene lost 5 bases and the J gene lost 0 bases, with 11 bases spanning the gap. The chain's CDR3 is CASSDGGLAKNIQYF. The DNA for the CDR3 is TGTGCCAGCAGCGATGGGGGACTAGCCAAAAACATTCAGTACTTC.

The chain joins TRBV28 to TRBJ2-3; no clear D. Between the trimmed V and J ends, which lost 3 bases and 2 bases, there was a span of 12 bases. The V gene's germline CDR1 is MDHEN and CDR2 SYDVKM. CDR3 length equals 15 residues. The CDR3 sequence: CASSFRPGPTDTQYF. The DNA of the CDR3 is TGTGCCAGCAGTTTCAGGCCCGGGCCCACAGATACGCAGTATTTT.

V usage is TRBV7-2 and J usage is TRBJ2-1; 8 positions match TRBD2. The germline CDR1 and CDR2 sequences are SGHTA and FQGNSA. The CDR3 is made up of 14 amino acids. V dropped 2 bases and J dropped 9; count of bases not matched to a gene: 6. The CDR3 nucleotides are TGTGCCAGCAGCTTAAGCGGGAGTTTACCTGAGCAGTTCTTC. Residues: CASSLSGSLPEQFF.

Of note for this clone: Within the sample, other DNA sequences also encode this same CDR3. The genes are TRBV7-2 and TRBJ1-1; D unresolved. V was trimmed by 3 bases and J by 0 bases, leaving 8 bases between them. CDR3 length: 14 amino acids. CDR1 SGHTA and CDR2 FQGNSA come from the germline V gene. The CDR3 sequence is CASSFSRVNTEAFF. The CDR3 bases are TGTGCCAGCAGCTTCAGTCGGGTGAACACTGAAGCTTTCTTT.

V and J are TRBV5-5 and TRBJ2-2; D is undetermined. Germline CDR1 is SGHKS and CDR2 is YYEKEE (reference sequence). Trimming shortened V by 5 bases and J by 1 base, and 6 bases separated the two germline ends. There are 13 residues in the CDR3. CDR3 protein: CASRWRNTGELFF. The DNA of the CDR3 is TGTGCCAGCAGATGGAGGAACACCGGGGAGCTGTTTTTT.

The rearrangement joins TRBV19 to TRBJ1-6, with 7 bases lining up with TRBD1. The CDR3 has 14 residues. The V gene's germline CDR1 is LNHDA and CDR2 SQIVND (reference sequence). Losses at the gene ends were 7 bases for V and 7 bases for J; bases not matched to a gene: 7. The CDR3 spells CASKMGQLNSPLHF. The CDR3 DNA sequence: TGTGCCAGTAAGATGGGACAGCTGAATTCACCCCTCCACTTT.

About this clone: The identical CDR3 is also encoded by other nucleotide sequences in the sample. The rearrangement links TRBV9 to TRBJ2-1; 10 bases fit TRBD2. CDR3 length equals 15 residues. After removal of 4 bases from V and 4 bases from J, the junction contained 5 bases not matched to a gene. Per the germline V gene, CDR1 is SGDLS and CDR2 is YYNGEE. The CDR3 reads CASSLGLAEYNEQFF. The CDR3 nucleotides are TGTGCCAGCAGCTTAGGACTAGCGGAGTACAATGAGCAGTTCTTC.

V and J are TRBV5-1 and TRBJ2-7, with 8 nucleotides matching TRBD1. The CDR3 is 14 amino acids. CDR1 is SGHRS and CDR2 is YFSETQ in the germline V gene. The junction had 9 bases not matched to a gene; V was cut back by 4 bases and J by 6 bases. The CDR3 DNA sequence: TGCGCCAGCAGCGAGGACAGGGAATCCACCGAGCAGTACTTC. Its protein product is CASSEDRESTEQYF.

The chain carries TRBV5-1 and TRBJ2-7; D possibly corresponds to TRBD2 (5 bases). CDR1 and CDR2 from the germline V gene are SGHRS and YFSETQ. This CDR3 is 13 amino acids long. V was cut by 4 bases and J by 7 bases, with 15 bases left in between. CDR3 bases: TGCGCCAGCAGCCTGGACCCCACGGGGGAGCAGTACTTC. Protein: CASSLDPTGEQYF. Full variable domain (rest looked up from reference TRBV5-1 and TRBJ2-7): KAGVTQTPRYLIKTRGQQVTLSCSPISGHRSVSWYQQTPGQGLQFLFEYFSETQRNKGNFPGRFSGRQFSNSRSEMNVSTLELGDSALYLCASSLDPTGEQYFGPGTRLTVT.

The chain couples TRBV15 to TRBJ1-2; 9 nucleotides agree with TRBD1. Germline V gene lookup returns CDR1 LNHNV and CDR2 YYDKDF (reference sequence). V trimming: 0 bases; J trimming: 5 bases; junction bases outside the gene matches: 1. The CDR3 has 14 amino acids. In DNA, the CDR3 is TGTGCCACCAGCAGAGATGGGACAGGGTATGGCTACACCTTC. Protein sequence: CATSRDGTGYGYTF.

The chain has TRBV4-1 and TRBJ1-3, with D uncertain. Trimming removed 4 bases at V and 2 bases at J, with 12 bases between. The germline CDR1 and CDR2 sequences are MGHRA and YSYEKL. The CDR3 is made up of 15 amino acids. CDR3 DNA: TGCGCCAGCAGCCTTATCCTCGGGCCTGGAAACACCATATATTTT. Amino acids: CASSLILGPGNTIYF.

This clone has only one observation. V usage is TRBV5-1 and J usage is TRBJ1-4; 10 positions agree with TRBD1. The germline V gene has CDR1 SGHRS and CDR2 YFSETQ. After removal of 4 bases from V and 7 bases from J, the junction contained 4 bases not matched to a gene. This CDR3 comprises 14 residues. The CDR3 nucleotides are TGCGCCAGCAGCAGGGACAGGGGAGTTGAAAAACTGTTTTTT. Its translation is CASSRDRGVEKLFF.

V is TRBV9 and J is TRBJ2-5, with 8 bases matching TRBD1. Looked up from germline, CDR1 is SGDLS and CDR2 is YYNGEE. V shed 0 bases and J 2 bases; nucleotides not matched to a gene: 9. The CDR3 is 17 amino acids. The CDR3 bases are TGTGCCAGCAGCGTAGGAGGGTCAGGGGGCGGACAAGAGACCCAGTACTTC. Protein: CASSVGGSGGGQETQYF. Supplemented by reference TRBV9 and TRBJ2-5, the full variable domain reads DSGVTQTPKHLITATGQRVTLRCSPRSGDLSVYWYQQSLDQGLQFLIQYYNGEERAKGNILERFSAQQFPDLHSELNLSSLELGDSALYFCASSVGGSGGGQETQYFGPGTRLLVL.

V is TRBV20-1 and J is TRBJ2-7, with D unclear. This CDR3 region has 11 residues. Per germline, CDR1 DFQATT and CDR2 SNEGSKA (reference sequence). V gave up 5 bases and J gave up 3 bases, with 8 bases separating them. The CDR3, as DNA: TGCAGTGCTCCACACGGCTACGAGCAGTACTTC. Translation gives CSAPHGYEQYF.

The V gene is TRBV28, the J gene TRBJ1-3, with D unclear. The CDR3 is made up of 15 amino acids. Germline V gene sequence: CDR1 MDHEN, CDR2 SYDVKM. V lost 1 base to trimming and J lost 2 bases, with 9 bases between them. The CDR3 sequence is CASSLLRGTGNTIYF. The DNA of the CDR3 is TGTGCCAGCAGTTTATTGCGCGGAACTGGAAACACCATATATTTT.

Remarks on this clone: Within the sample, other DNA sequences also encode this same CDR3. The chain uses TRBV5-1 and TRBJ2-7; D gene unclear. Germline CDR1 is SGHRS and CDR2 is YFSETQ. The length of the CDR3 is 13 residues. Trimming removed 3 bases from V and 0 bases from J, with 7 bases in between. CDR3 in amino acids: CASSSASSYEQYF. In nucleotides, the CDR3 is TGCGCCAGCAGCTCTGCCAGCTCCTACGAGCAGTACTTC.

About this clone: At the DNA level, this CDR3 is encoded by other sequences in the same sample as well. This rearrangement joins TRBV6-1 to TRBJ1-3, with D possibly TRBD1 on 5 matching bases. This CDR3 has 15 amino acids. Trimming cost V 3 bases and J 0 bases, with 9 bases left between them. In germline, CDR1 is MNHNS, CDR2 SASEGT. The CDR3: CASSESGSSGNTIYF. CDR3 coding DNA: TGTGCCAGCAGTGAGTCAGGGTCCTCTGGAAACACCATATATTTT.

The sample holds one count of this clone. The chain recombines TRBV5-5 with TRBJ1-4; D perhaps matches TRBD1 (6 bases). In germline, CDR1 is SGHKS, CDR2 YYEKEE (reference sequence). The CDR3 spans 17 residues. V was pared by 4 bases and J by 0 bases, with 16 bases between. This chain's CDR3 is CASSRSAQGATNEKLFF. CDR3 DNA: TGTGCCAGCAGCCGTTCAGCACAGGGCGCAACTAATGAAAAACTGTTTTTT. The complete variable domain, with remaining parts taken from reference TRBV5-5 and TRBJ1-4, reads DAGVTQSPTHLIKTRGQQVTLRCSPISGHKSVSWYQQVLGQGPQFIFQYYEKEERGRGNFPDRFSARQFPNYSSELNVNALLLGDSALYLCASSRSAQGATNEKLFFGSGTQLSVL.

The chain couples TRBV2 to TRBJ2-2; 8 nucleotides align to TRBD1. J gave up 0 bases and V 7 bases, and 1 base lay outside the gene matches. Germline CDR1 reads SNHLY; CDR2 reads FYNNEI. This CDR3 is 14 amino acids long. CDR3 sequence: CASKGQANTGELFF. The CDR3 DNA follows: TGTGCCAGCAAGGGACAGGCGAACACCGGGGAGCTGTTTTTT.

In DNA, the CDR3 is TGTGCTAGTGGTTCGAACCTGAACACCGGGGAGCTGTTTTTT. Translating it yields CASGSNLNTGELFF. The V and J genes are TRBV12-5 and TRBJ2-2; unclear D gene. The V and J ends lost 4 bases and 1 base respectively, with 7 bases between them. This CDR3 spans 14 amino acids. Germline CDR1 LGHNT, CDR2 FRNRAP.

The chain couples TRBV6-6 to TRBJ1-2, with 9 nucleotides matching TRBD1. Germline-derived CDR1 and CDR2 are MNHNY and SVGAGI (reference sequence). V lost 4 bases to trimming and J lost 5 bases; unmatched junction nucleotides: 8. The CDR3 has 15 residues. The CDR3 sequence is CASSSSGQGRYGYTF. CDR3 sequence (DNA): TGTGCCAGCAGTTCGTCAGGACAGGGGAGGTATGGCTACACCTTC.